This is a list of T cell receptor beta chains from one sample in a study of blood T cell repertoires in COVID-19. Libraries were prepared by immunoSEQ multiplex PCR; TCRdb keeps only in-frame clonotypes and omits some of them. Among roughly 280,000 clones listed, roughly 87% were seen once. The sample consisted of peripheral blood. The receptor set was obtained from a woman in her fifties or sixties who had recovered from COVID-19. Each CDR3 is given with its conserved first and last residue. A D gene is named only where the DNA matches it firmly. Not all rows give a size; the values are once, few, many and, for expanded clones, a class.

v_gene	abundance	d_gene	j_gene	CDR3nt	CDR3aa
TRBV30	.	TRBD1	TRBJ1-3	TGTGCCTGGAGTGTACTCAGTAGTCGAGGGGGCTCGAACACCATATATTTT	CAWSVLSSRGGSNTIYF
TRBV6-1	.	.	TRBJ1-2	TGTGCCAGCAGTGAAGGAGTCCTCTATGGCTACACCTTC	CASSEGVLYGYTF
TRBV30	.	TRBD1	TRBJ1-6	TGTGCCTCACAGCAGGGGGCCTCCTATAATTCACCCCTCCACTTT	CASQQGASYNSPLHF
TRBV4-2	.	.	TRBJ1-1	TGTGCCAGCAGCGATGGTAGTGAAGCTTTCTTT	CASSDGSEAFF
TRBV5-1	few	TRBD2	TRBJ2-3	TGCGCCAGCAGCTTGAGAGGACTAGCGGTAGATACGCAGTATTTT	CASSLRGLAVDTQYF
TRBV5-4	.	TRBD1	TRBJ1-2	TGTGCCAGCAGCCGAGACAGGGTCGCGGGGTATGGCTACACCTTC	CASSRDRVAGYGYTF
TRBV6-2/TRBV6-3	.	TRBD1	TRBJ1-5	TGTGCCAGCAGCCTTGACAGGGGTTCTCAGCCCCAGCATTTT	CASSLDRGSQPQHF
TRBV20-1	.	.	TRBJ2-1	TGCAGTGCTAGTTTAGGGGCCAACACAAATGAGCAGTTCTTC	CSASLGANTNEQFF
TRBV18	.	.	TRBJ2-3	TGTGCCAGCTCACCCAATGGGCCCAGAGCGGCAGATACGCAGTATTTT	CASSPNGPRAADTQYF
TRBV28	.	TRBD2	TRBJ2-4	TGTGCCAGCAGTTTACCAGCGGGAGTCAAAAACATTCAGTACTTC	CASSLPAGVKNIQYF
TRBV7-2	.	.	TRBJ1-1	TGTGCCAGCAGCTTCCACAGGGTGAACACTGAAGCTTTCTTT	CASSFHRVNTEAFF
TRBV9	.	TRBD2	TRBJ2-3	TGTGCCAGCAGCGTTCGGGAGGGGCCGGATACGCAGTATTTT	CASSVREGPDTQYF
TRBV2	.	TRBD1	TRBJ1-3	TGTGCCAGCAGTGAATCGACAGGGACTGGAAACACCATATATTTT	CASSESTGTGNTIYF
TRBV9	.	.	TRBJ1-2	TGTGCCAGCAGCGTATGGGAGTTAGACAGGAACTACACCTTC	CASSVWELDRNYTF
TRBV28	.	TRBD1	TRBJ2-5	TGTGCCAGCAGTTTTTACGGGACAGGGGGCGAAGAGACCCAGTACTTC	CASSFYGTGGEETQYF
TRBV27	.	TRBD1	TRBJ2-7	TGTGCCAGCAGTTTATTCCGACAGGGGGGGTCCTACGAGCAGTACTTC	CASSLFRQGGSYEQYF
TRBV27	.	.	TRBJ2-3	TGTGCCAGCAGTTTGAGAGACAGGGAGGCGGGTACGCAGTATTTT	CASSLRDREAGTQYF
TRBV5-1	.	TRBD2	TRBJ2-1	TGCGCCAGCAGCCCGGGTCCGCGGGGGGGCATGAATGAGCAGTTCTTC	CASSPGPRGGMNEQFF
TRBV4-3	.	TRBD1	TRBJ1-1	TGCGCCAGCAGCCAAGGGGACAGGGGAGACACTGAAGCTTTCTTT	CASSQGDRGDTEAFF
TRBV21-1	.	.	TRBJ2-2	TGTGCCAGCAGCAGACTTTCGGGACTAGCGATTAACACCGGGGAGCTGTTTTTT	CASSRLSGLAINTGELFF
TRBV4-2	.	.	TRBJ2-5	TGTGCCAGCAGCCAAGTTGGGGACTCGGGACCGGGTATGGAGACCCAGTACTTC	CASSQVGDSGPGMETQYF
TRBV4-3	.	TRBD2	TRBJ2-3	TGCGCCAGCAGCCAAGGGGCTAGCGGCACTAGCACAGATACGCAGTATTTT	CASSQGASGTSTDTQYF
TRBV6-2/TRBV6-3	.	.	TRBJ1-6	TGTGCCAGCAGTTACGTGGACTTCAATTCACCCCTCCACTTT	CASSYVDFNSPLHF
TRBV30	.	TRBD1	TRBJ1-6	TGTGCCTGGGGCGCAGGGGGCTTTTCCAATTCACCCCTCCACTTT	CAWGAGGFSNSPLHF
TRBV6-5	.	.	TRBJ1-1	TGTGCCAGCAGTTACGGGAGCGGCACTGAAGCTTTCTTT	CASSYGSGTEAFF
TRBV19	.	.	TRBJ2-7	TGTGCCAGTAGTATCCTGCTTGAACACTACGAGCAGTACTTC	CASSILLEHYEQYF
TRBV19	.	.	TRBJ1-2	TGTGCCAGTAGTCCCACAGGGATTTGGTATGGCTACACCTTC	CASSPTGIWYGYTF
TRBV4-1	.	TRBD2	TRBJ2-2	TGCGCCAGCAGCCAGCCGAGCGGGGGGGCAGACACCGGGGAGCTGTTTTTT	CASSQPSGGADTGELFF
TRBV5-1	.	TRBD2	TRBJ2-5	TGCGCCAGCAGCTTGGGACTAGCGACTAAAGAGACCCAGTACTTC	CASSLGLATKETQYF
TRBV6-2/TRBV6-3	.	.	TRBJ1-5	TGTGCCAGCAGTTACCCCGCGGGTAAGGAGCCCCAGCATTTT	CASSYPAGKEPQHF
TRBV7-9	.	TRBD1	TRBJ2-3	TGTGCCAGCAGCCCACCGACAGGGGAGGCAATTAATACGCAGTATTTT	CASSPPTGEAINTQYF
TRBV5-1	.	.	TRBJ1-1	TGCGCCAGCAGCCTCCTGGACAGCACTGAAGCTTTCTTT	CASSLLDSTEAFF
TRBV27	.	.	TRBJ2-3	TGTGCCAGCAGTTTGCGAGGGGGGGGCACAGATACGCAGTATTTT	CASSLRGGGTDTQYF
TRBV10-3	few	.	TRBJ2-1	TGTGCCATCAGCCTACAAGGAGTGGGGCAGTTCTTC	CAISLQGVGQFF
TRBV7-2	.	.	TRBJ1-1	TGTGCCAGCAGCTTAATGCGGGGTGGGAACACTGAAGCTTTCTTT	CASSLMRGGNTEAFF
TRBV6-5	.	TRBD1	TRBJ2-7	TGTGCCAGCAGTTACAGGGACAGGGCCCACGAGCAGTACTTC	CASSYRDRAHEQYF
TRBV5-4	.	.	TRBJ1-1	TGTGCCAGCAGCTTAGCGGGGAACACTGAAGCTTTCTTT	CASSLAGNTEAFF
TRBV30	.	.	TRBJ1-1	TGTGCCTGGAGCCTTGAGAGGGCGCCTGAAGCTTTCTTT	CAWSLERAPEAFF
TRBV7-9	few	.	TRBJ2-5	TGTGCCAGCAGCTTACACCGGGACACAGAGACCCAGTACTTC	CASSLHRDTETQYF
TRBV19	.	.	TRBJ1-5	TGTGCCAGTAAATCGAGAGGGATAAGAAATCAGCCCCAGCATTTT	CASKSRGIRNQPQHF
TRBV9	once	TRBD1	TRBJ2-3	TGTGCCAGCAGCGTAGTGGCTCGAGCAGGGGGAAGAGATACGCAGTATTTT	CASSVVARAGGRDTQYF
TRBV5-6	.	TRBD1	TRBJ1-2	TGTGCCAGCAGCTTACGCCGTACAGGGGGCGGAAACTATGGCTACACCTTC	CASSLRRTGGGNYGYTF
TRBV30	.	.	TRBJ2-5	TGTGCCTGGACCCCTGGCAGGGGTGAGACCCAGTACTTC	CAWTPGRGETQYF
TRBV18	once	.	TRBJ2-3	TGTGCCAGCTCACCAGTCCAGGGCACAGATACGCAGTATTTT	CASSPVQGTDTQYF
TRBV11-1	.	.	TRBJ1-4	TGTGCCAGCAGCCAGCTGTTTTTT	CASSQLFF
TRBV7-2	.	TRBD2	TRBJ2-2	TGTGCCAGCAGCTTAGCGGCGGGGGGGAACACCGGGGAGCTGTTTTTT	CASSLAAGGNTGELFF
TRBV6-6	.	.	TRBJ2-5	TGTGCCAGCAAAGGGGTGGAGACCCAGTACTTC	CASKGVETQYF
TRBV19	.	TRBD1	TRBJ2-1	TGTGCCAGTAGTCTACGACAGGGGGCGGGGTACAATGAGCAGTTCTTC	CASSLRQGAGYNEQFF
TRBV6-2/TRBV6-3	.	TRBD1	TRBJ1-2	TGTGCCAGCAGTTTCGACAGGGGGACCGGCTACACCTTC	CASSFDRGTGYTF
TRBV7-9	.	.	TRBJ2-7	TGTGCCAGCAGCTTAGGAGCATACGAGCAGTACTTC	CASSLGAYEQYF
TRBV28	.	TRBD1	TRBJ1-1	TGTGCCAGCAGTTTAGCAGGGGGTGAGACTGAAGCTTTCTTT	CASSLAGGETEAFF
TRBV30	few	.	TRBJ2-1	TGTGCCTCGACTAACTCCTACAATGAGCAGTTCTTC	CASTNSYNEQFF
TRBV6-5	.	TRBD1	TRBJ2-6	TGTGCCAGCAGTCGTCAGGGGGCTGGGGCCAACGTCCTGACTTTC	CASSRQGAGANVLTF
TRBV5-1	.	TRBD1	TRBJ2-7	TGCGCCAGCAGCTTGACAACCGGGGACAGGGAAGCCCACGAGCAGTACTTC	CASSLTTGDREAHEQYF